This T cell receptor (beta chain) came from a study of CD8 T cells in ankylosing spondylitis. Researchers built TCR beta libraries using quantitative 5'-RACE with molecular barcodes. TCRdb passed the 5' RACE reads through MiXCR, listing each CDR3 protein once. This table has roughly 400,000 distinct CDR3 sequences, about a fifth appearing once. V was shortened by 1 base and J by 6 bases, with 7 bases between the two germline ends. This CDR3 region has 13 residues. Germline CDR1 reads SEHNR; CDR2 reads FQNEAQ (reference sequence). General study findings and limits: One TCR beta motif, made up of eight or nine highly homologous variants, appeared characteristic of ankylosing spondylitis blood. Certain motif variants had earlier appeared in reactive arthritis synovial fluid and blood. The disease-linked clones had a CD8+ phenotype and low blood frequencies. Reports say disease-linked clones showed up significantly more in matched ankylosing spondylitis synovial fluid.

This clonotype came up a few times. Its specificity is not known. The chain is built from TRBV7-9 and TRBJ2-1; D unresolved. Sequencing was done on a sample of blood, either unsorted or a sorted T cell fraction (not recorded which). The TCR sequence derives from a male donor with ankylosing spondylitis. CDR3 loop: CASSLETANEQFF. DNA for the CDR3: TGTGCCAGCAGCTTAGAAACTGCCAATGAGCAGTTCTTC.